One and the same sample provided the 13 T cell receptor beta chains below, sequenced in a study of T cell repertoires in cytomegalovirus infection (dated by TCRdb to the late 2010s). What these receptors recognize is not known. TCRdb lists the instrument as Illumina HiSeq 1500. TCRdb cleaned the public reads at Q25 with fastp, built clones with MiXCR and kept in-frame beta chains. Entries are consolidated by CDR3 protein sequence, retaining the most common genes and DNA. Here the sample has fewer than 1,000,000 distinct CDR3 sequences; about a third occur a single time. The ten largest make up about an eighth of the sample. The intended sense of this specimen's treatment or condition label: in vitro stimulation with specific CMV peptide epitopes to enrich CMV-specific T cells. Sample: cultured CD8+ T cells from PBMCs, taken from culture after CMV antigen stimulation. These receptors were taken from a human donor in good health (CMV status not recorded). Some clones in this sample may be carry-over from other donors' samples.

A remark on this clonotype: One junction end disagrees with the germline gene, perhaps due to a read error. The CDR3 nucleotides are TGTGCCGGCAGCTTAGGGCCAGGTTACAATGAGCAGTTCTTC. As protein: CAGSLGPGYNEQFF. The rearrangement uses TRBV7-2 and TRBJ2-1; D unclear. CDR1 is SGHTA, CDR2 FQGNSA, per germline. CDR3 length equals 14 residues.

Only a few counts were recorded for this clonotype. The chain joins TRBV5-8 to TRBJ2-2; 7 positions match TRBD2. J lost 7 bases, V lost 4 bases, and 4 bases had no gene match. There are 13 residues in the CDR3. The germline V gene encodes CDR1 SGHTS and CDR2 YDEGEE. This chain's CDR3 is CASSRLANGELFF. The DNA of the CDR3 is TGTGCCAGCAGCAGACTAGCAAACGGGGAGCTGTTTTTT.

The chain joins TRBV29-1 to TRBJ2-1; TRBD1 agrees at 8 bases. The CDR3 is 15 amino acids. V lost 3 bases and J lost 3; bases outside the gene matches: 7. Germline CDR1 and CDR2: SQVTM and ANQGSEA. The CDR3 nucleotides are TGCAGCGTTGATTCCGGGACAGGCTACTACAATGAGCAGTTCTTC. Translated: CSVDSGTGYYNEQFF.

The rearrangement uses TRBV7-9 and TRBJ2-5; D tentatively fits TRBD1 or TRBD2 (6 bases each). The CDR3 runs 16 residues. Germline assignment: CDR1 SEHNR and CDR2 FQNEAQ (reference sequence). V was shortened by 3 bases and J by 2 bases, with 16 bases between the two germline ends. CDR3 coding DNA: TGTGCCAGCAGCTTCCCGGGGGCGTTTAGTCAAGAGACCCAGTACTTC. This sequence encodes CASSFPGAFSQETQYF. The variable domain in full, with the rest retrieved from reference TRBV7-9 and TRBJ2-5, is DTGVSQNPRHKITKRGQNVTFRCDPISEHNRLYWYRQTLGQGPEFLTYFQNEAQLEKSRLLSDRFSAERPKGSFSTLEIQRTEQGDSAMYLCASSFPGAFSQETQYFGPGTRLLVL.

The table lists this clonotype with a few counts. This sequence joins TRBV19 and TRBJ2-5; D perhaps matches TRBD1 (6 bases). The CDR3 length is 15 residues. Trimming took 3 bases from V and 5 from J, leaving 16 bases between them. CDR1 and CDR2 from the germline V gene are LNHDA and SQIVND (reference sequence). The CDR3 here is CASSMVGQGPETQYF. The CDR3 bases are TGTGCCAGTAGTATGGTGGGCCAGGGGCCGGAGACCCAGTACTTC.

This clonotype appeared a few times. The chain is built from TRBV27 and TRBJ2-1; D may be TRBD2 (6 bases). Germline CDR1 reads MNHEY; CDR2 reads SMNVEV (reference sequence). CDR3 length: 12 amino acids. V lost 10 bases and J 6 bases, leaving 13 bases between the germline ends. DNA of the CDR3: TGTGCCACCCAAATGGGGGGCAATGAGCAGTTCTTC. As protein: CATQMGGNEQFF.

There are a few counts of this clonotype. V gene TRBV19 combines with J gene TRBJ2-1, with D perhaps TRBD2 (6 bases). This CDR3 contains 15 residues. V was trimmed by 4 bases and J by 6 bases, leaving 16 bases between them. Germline lookup yields CDR1 LNHDA and CDR2 SQIVND (reference sequence). The CDR3 bases are TGTGCCAGTAGTACGAACCGACGGGGGTTCAATGAGCAGTTCTTC. Translated: CASSTNRRGFNEQFF.

This clonotype was observed once. This sequence joins TRBV20-1 and TRBJ1-2; 9 nucleotides align to TRBD1. CDR3 length equals 14 residues. CDR1 is DFQATT, CDR2 SNEGSKA, per germline (reference sequence). The CDR3: CSAWGQGGDYGYTF. The CDR3 DNA sequence: TGCAGCGCATGGGGACAGGGCGGTGATTATGGCTACACCTTC.

This clonotype came up a few times. It may be a read error: a sequence one base away is much more abundant. The chain employs TRBV27 and TRBJ2-3; TRBD1 aligns across 7 bases. The CDR3 length is 14 residues. The V segment lost 5 bases and the J segment 2 bases; nucleotides outside the gene matches: 4. Germline V gene lookup returns CDR1 MNHEY and CDR2 SMNVEV (reference sequence). Here the CDR3 DNA reads TGTGCCAGCAGTCCGGGACAGCCCACAGATACGCAGTATTTT. Translation: CASSPGQPTDTQYF.

This clonotype showed up just a few times. CDR3 bases: TGTGCCAGCAGCTTCAAAGAGGGGGGCGGCTCCTACAATGAGCAGTTCTTC. Translated: CASSFKEGGGSYNEQFF. The J gene is TRBJ2-1, the V gene TRBV7-9, with D tentatively TRBD1 or TRBD2 (6 bases each). The ends were cut back, 3 bases at V and 0 bases at J, with 15 bases in the middle. Germline V gene data show CDR1 as SEHNR and CDR2 as FQNEAQ (reference sequence). This CDR3 contains 17 residues. Variable domain in full (rest from reference TRBV7-9 and TRBJ2-1): DTGVSQNPRHKITKRGQNVTFRCDPISEHNRLYWYRQTLGQGPEFLTYFQNEAQLEKSRLLSDRFSAERPKGSFSTLEIQRTEQGDSAMYLCASSFKEGGGSYNEQFFGPGTRLTVL.

This chain links TRBV7-9 with TRBJ1-4, with D unclear. CDR1 and CDR2 (germline): SEHNR, FQNEAQ (reference sequence). The CDR3 runs to 15 residues. Trimming pared 5 bases from V and 3 bases from J, leaving 13 bases between. The CDR3 DNA sequence: TGTGCCAGCAGCGCTACGGGGTCAGCTAATGAAAAACTGTTTTTT. Encoded protein: CASSATGSANEKLFF.

The chain combines TRBV27 with TRBJ1-5; D may be TRBD1 (6 bases). The germline gives CDR1 MNHEY, CDR2 SMNVEV (reference sequence). The CDR3 extends over 14 amino acids. V shed 6 bases and J shed 3 bases, with 12 bases lying between them. CDR3: CASRIQGVNQPQHF. The CDR3 DNA follows: TGTGCCAGCAGGATACAGGGAGTCAATCAGCCCCAGCATTTT.

The chain has TRBV6-2 or TRBV6-3 and TRBJ2-3, with TRBD2 matching 10 bases. V dropped 4 bases and J dropped 8; count of bases not matched to a gene: 6. Per the germline V gene, CDR1 is MNHEY and CDR2 is SVGEGT. The CDR3 has 14 amino acids. The CDR3 coding sequence is TGTGCCAGCAGTTGGACTAGCGGCGGAGGTACGCAGTATTTT. Translated: CASSWTSGGGTQYF.